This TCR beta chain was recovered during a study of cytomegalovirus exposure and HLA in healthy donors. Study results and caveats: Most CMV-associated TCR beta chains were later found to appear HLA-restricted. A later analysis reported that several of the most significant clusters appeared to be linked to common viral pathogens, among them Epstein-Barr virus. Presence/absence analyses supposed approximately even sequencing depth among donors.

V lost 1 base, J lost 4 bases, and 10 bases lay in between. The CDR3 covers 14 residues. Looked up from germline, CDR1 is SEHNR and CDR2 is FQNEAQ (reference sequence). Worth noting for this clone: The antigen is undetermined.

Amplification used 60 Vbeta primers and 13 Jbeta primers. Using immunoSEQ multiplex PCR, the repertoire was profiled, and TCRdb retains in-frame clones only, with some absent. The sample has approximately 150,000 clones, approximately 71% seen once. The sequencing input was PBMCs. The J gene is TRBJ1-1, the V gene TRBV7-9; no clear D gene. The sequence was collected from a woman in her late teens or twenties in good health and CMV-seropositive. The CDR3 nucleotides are TGTGCCAGCAGCTTAGTTTATATGAGCACTGAAGCTTTCTTT. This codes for CASSLVYMSTEAFF.